The rows below give T cell receptor beta chains drawn from one sample of a study of post-analysis software for immune sequencing data. TCRdb fed the PCR reads into MiXCR, producing one record per CDR3 protein. The sample carries fewer than 850,000 distinct CDR3 sequences, about 45% recorded once. The source material was blood. Every receptor here comes from a girl under 18 with multiple sclerosis. Both conserved end residues are part of each CDR3. Each record gives: V gene, D gene, clone size, J gene, CDR3 DNA, CDR3 protein. The D gene is left open where the match is weak. Only some rows state a clone size, as once, few, many or a class for expanded clones.

V: TRBV9
D: NA
size: NA
J: TRBJ2-3
DNA: TGTGCCAGCAGCGTAGGAGGGAGCCCGGGTACAGATACGCAGTATTTT
CDR3: CASSVGGSPGTDTQYF

V: TRBV20-1
D: NA
size: few
J: TRBJ1-4
DNA: TGCAGTGCTAAAGTAGCCGTTAATGAAAAACTGTTTTTT
CDR3: CSAKVAVNEKLFF

V: TRBV7-9
D: TRBD2
size: NA
J: TRBJ2-5
DNA: TGTGCCCTAGGAGGGACTAGCGGGAGGGTCCCAGAGACCCAGTACTTC
CDR3: CALGGTSGRVPETQYF

V: TRBV4-3
D: TRBD2
size: NA
J: TRBJ2-7
DNA: TGCGCCAGCAGCCAAGATCATAGCGGGAGACGGGAGCAGTACTTC
CDR3: CASSQDHSGRREQYF

V: TRBV4-3
D: TRBD2
size: many
J: TRBJ2-5
DNA: TGCGCCAGCAGCCAAGGGGCAGCGGGAGGGCCCCAAGAGACCCAGTACTTC
CDR3: CASSQGAAGGPQETQYF

V: TRBV7-2
D: NA
size: NA
J: TRBJ2-7
DNA: TGTGCCAGCAGCTTAAATCTAGGTTACGAGCAGTACTTC
CDR3: CASSLNLGYEQYF

V: TRBV3-1
D: TRBD2
size: few
J: TRBJ2-1
DNA: TGTGCCAGCAGCTCGACTAGCGGGACATACAATGAGCAGTTCTTC
CDR3: CASSSTSGTYNEQFF

V: TRBV20-1
D: NA
size: NA
J: TRBJ2-1
DNA: TGCAGTGCTAGGACAGGACTACTTTACAATGAGCAGTTCTTC
CDR3: CSARTGLLYNEQFF

V: TRBV7-3
D: NA
size: NA
J: TRBJ2-5
DNA: TGTGCCAGTAGCTTAACAACGGGAGCGGCAGAGACCCAGTACTTC
CDR3: CASSLTTGAAETQYF

V: TRBV29-1
D: TRBD2
size: NA
J: TRBJ2-3
DNA: TGCAGCGTTTCGAAGGGGCTGACTAGCGGGAGAATTCGTTCAGATACGCAGTATTTT
CDR3: CSVSKGLTSGRIRSDTQYF

V: TRBV7-3
D: TRBD2
size: many
J: TRBJ2-7
DNA: TGTGCCAGCAGCACCCATAGCGGGACGGGTCCCGTCTACGAGCAGTACTTC
CDR3: CASSTHSGTGPVYEQYF

V: TRBV28
D: NA
size: few
J: TRBJ2-1
DNA: TGTGCCAGCAGTCCCCCATCCGGGGCCTACAATGAGCAGTTCTTC
CDR3: CASSPPSGAYNEQFF

V: TRBV20-1
D: NA
size: NA
J: TRBJ2-5
DNA: TGCAGTGCTAGAGAGGCTAGCGAGAGGGCAGAGACCCAGTACTTC
CDR3: CSAREASERAETQYF

V: TRBV20-1
D: NA
size: few
J: TRBJ2-3
DNA: TGCAGTGCTAGAGAGATTGGCAGCACAGATACGCAGTATTTT
CDR3: CSAREIGSTDTQYF

V: TRBV20-1
D: NA
size: NA
J: TRBJ1-5
DNA: TGCAGTGCTAGAGATGAGAAGGGCCTTAGCAATCAGCCCCAGCATTTT
CDR3: CSARDEKGLSNQPQHF

V: TRBV5-1
D: NA
size: NA
J: TRBJ2-3
DNA: TGCGCCAGCAGCTTGGTTAGCGGACGTAGCACAGATACGCAGTATTTT
CDR3: CASSLVSGRSTDTQYF

V: TRBV29-1
D: TRBD2
size: few
J: TRBJ2-7
DNA: TGCAGCGTTGGAAAGGGACTAGCGGGAGGAGGCGAGCAGTACTTC
CDR3: CSVGKGLAGGGEQYF

V: TRBV19
D: NA
size: NA
J: TRBJ2-1
DNA: TGTGCCAGTACTGGGAGTACGGGGCCGAAGTACAATGAGCAGTTCTTC
CDR3: CASTGSTGPKYNEQFF

V: TRBV24-1
D: TRBD2
size: NA
J: TRBJ2-1
DNA: TGTGCCACCAGTGCCCCGGGAAGCGGGAGGGTTCTGAATGAGCAGTTCTTC
CDR3: CATSAPGSGRVLNEQFF

V: TRBV7-2
D: TRBD1
size: few
J: TRBJ2-7
DNA: TGTGTCAGCAGCTTAGCAGGGGGCTACGAGCAGTACTTC
CDR3: CVSSLAGGYEQYF

V: TRBV12-3/TRBV12-4
D: TRBD1
size: NA
J: TRBJ2-7
DNA: TGTGCCAGCAGTTTTGAGACCGGGACAGGGGGACTCAGCGAGCAGTACTTC
CDR3: CASSFETGTGGLSEQYF

V: TRBV6-5
D: NA
size: NA
J: TRBJ2-4
DNA: TGTGCCAGCAGTTATGGGGACTCAAACATTCAGTACTTC
CDR3: CASSYGDSNIQYF

V: TRBV12-3/TRBV12-4
D: NA
size: NA
J: TRBJ1-5
DNA: TGTGCCAGCAGTTTACTTTCGCGGGGTCAGCCCCAGCATTTT
CDR3: CASSLLSRGQPQHF

V: TRBV6-1
D: TRBD2
size: few
J: TRBJ2-1
DNA: TGTGCCAGCAAGCGGGAGGGCCGCGAGACCCAGTTCTTC
CDR3: CASKREGRETQFF

V: TRBV12-3/TRBV12-4
D: NA
size: NA
J: TRBJ2-1
DNA: TGTGCCAGCAGTCCGGGAAAATGGGGAGGTGAGCAGTTCTTC
CDR3: CASSPGKWGGEQFF

V: TRBV12-3/TRBV12-4
D: NA
size: few
J: TRBJ2-1
DNA: TGTGCCAGCAGTAGTGGACTGGGCGGTGAGCAGTTCTTC
CDR3: CASSSGLGGEQFF

V: TRBV29-1
D: NA
size: NA
J: TRBJ2-3
DNA: TGCAGCGTTGTCGAGGGGTCGCCAATCACAGATACGCAGTATTTT
CDR3: CSVVEGSPITDTQYF

V: TRBV18
D: NA
size: NA
J: TRBJ2-7
DNA: TGTGCCAGCTCACCAATGGGGGCGGACAGCTCCTACGAGCAGTACTTC
CDR3: CASSPMGADSSYEQYF

V: TRBV20-1
D: TRBD1
size: NA
J: TRBJ1-1
DNA: TGCAGTGCTAGAGATCGCGGACAGGGAAGAGTTGACACTGAAGCTTTCTTT
CDR3: CSARDRGQGRVDTEAFF

V: TRBV5-1
D: TRBD2
size: few
J: TRBJ2-5
DNA: TGCGCCAGCAGCTTGGGCCGACTAGCCCAAGAGACCCAGTACTTC
CDR3: CASSLGRLAQETQYF

V: TRBV27
D: NA
size: few
J: TRBJ2-7
DNA: TGTGCCAGCAGTTTAACTGGGGGCTTATACGAGCAGTACTTC
CDR3: CASSLTGGLYEQYF

V: TRBV6-5
D: NA
size: few
J: TRBJ2-7
DNA: TGTGCCAGCAGTTACTCGAGGATGGGGGTCGAGCAGTACTTC
CDR3: CASSYSRMGVEQYF

V: TRBV29-1
D: NA
size: NA
J: TRBJ1-2
DNA: TGCAGCGTTGCAGGGAGTAGCTATGGCTACACCTTC
CDR3: CSVAGSSYGYTF